A selection of T cell receptor beta chains follows, all from one sample in a study of precursors of human CD4 cytotoxic T cells. TCRdb reprocessed the reads with MiXCR, giving one entry per CDR3 protein. The table records more than 300 distinct CDR3 sequences, roughly a sixth of them present only once. Sequencing was done on a sample of memory CD4+ T cells from blood (PBMCs). These receptors were taken from a human donor in good health. The CDR3 runs from the conserved cysteine through the conserved F or W. The D gene is left open where the match is weak. Clone size appears in some rows only: once, few, many, or a class for an expanded clone.

v_call,j_call,clone_size,d_call,cdr3_nt,cdr3_aa
TRBV28,TRBJ2-2,large,TRBD1,TGTGCCAGCAGCTCCGGACAGGGAGGCGGGGAGCTGTTTTTT,CASSSGQGGGELFF
TRBV7-2,TRBJ2-6,.,.,TGTGCCAGCAGCCCCTCGTTAGGTTCTGGGGCCAACGTCCTGACTTTC,CASSPSLGSGANVLTF
TRBV30,TRBJ2-5,once,TRBD2,TGTGCCTTCCGACTCCTCAGCGGGACCCAAGAGACCCAGTACTTC,CAFRLLSGTQETQYF
TRBV7-2,TRBJ2-3,.,.,TGTGCCAGCAGCTTTTGGCAGCCCTCGGGTACGCAGTATTTT,CASSFWQPSGTQYF
TRBV5-1,TRBJ2-1,large,.,TGCGCCAGCAGCTCGGGACAGCTCTCGGGGGATGAGCAGTTCTTC,CASSSGQLSGDEQFF
TRBV2,TRBJ1-5,hyperexpanded,.,TGTGCCAGCAGTACAGGTTACAGCAATCAGCCCCAGCATTTT,CASSTGYSNQPQHF
TRBV7-9,TRBJ2-5,.,TRBD1,TGTGCCAGCAGGGCAACAGGGGTCGGGGAGACCCAGTACTTC,CASRATGVGETQYF
TRBV19,TRBJ2-5,.,TRBD1,TGTGCCAGTAGCCGGTGGGACAGGCAAGAGACCCAGTACTTC,CASSRWDRQETQYF
TRBV28,TRBJ2-7,large,TRBD1,TGTGCCAGCAGCCGCGCCGGGACAGCCTACGAGCAGTACTTC,CASSRAGTAYEQYF
TRBV29-1,TRBJ2-7,hyperexpanded,.,TGCAGCTTCCGGACCAACTACGAGCAGTACTTC,CSFRTNYEQYF
TRBV2,TRBJ1-2,large,TRBD1,TGTGCCAGCAGGTCTCCGGGACAGGGGGAGAAGGGCTACACCTTC,CASRSPGQGEKGYTF
TRBV4-1,TRBJ1-4,large,TRBD1,TGCGCCAGCAGCCAAGGAAACAGGGGACGAACTAATGAAAAACTGTTTTTT,CASSQGNRGRTNEKLFF
TRBV29-1,TRBJ1-2,large,.,TGCAGCGTAGTCGGCGGCTATGGCTACACCTTC,CSVVGGYGYTF
TRBV3-1,TRBJ2-1,large,.,TGTGCCAGCAGCCAAGAGTTCCGGGACTTCAATGAGCAGTTCTTC,CASSQEFRDFNEQFF
TRBV12-3/TRBV12-4,TRBJ1-1,large,.,TGTGCCAGCAGTTTCACGGGGCGTGGAGCTTTCTTT,CASSFTGRGAFF
TRBV28,TRBJ2-7,large,TRBD1,TGTGCCAGCAGTCCCTCGACAGGGGGTTCCTACGAGCAGTACTTC,CASSPSTGGSYEQYF
TRBV29-1,TRBJ2-7,few,.,TGCAGCGCAAGACAGCGGGACGAGCAGTACTTC,CSARQRDEQYF
TRBV5-1,TRBJ2-5,once,.,TGCGCCAGCAGATTGACAGAGGGCTTGGGAGAGACCCAGTACTTC,CASRLTEGLGETQYF
TRBV25-1,TRBJ2-2,large,.,TGTGCCAGCAGTGAAAGGCAATCCTACGGGGAGCTGTTTTTT,CASSERQSYGELFF
TRBV7-3,TRBJ2-3,large,TRBD2,TGTGCCAGCAGCGTGTATGGCGGGGGGTTAACAGATACGCAGTATTTT,CASSVYGGGLTDTQYF
TRBV4-1,TRBJ1-1,large,.,TGCGCCAGCAGCCAAGGCCCCAGGCTGAGGAACACTGAAGCTTTCTTT,CASSQGPRLRNTEAFF
TRBV7-9,TRBJ1-5,.,TRBD1,TGTGCCAGCAGCTCGGGACAGGTGGGGACTCAGCCCCAGCATTTT,CASSSGQVGTQPQHF
TRBV3-1,TRBJ1-1,large,.,TGTGCCAGCAGCCCCGGGGGATCGCATTTCAAAGCTTTCTTT,CASSPGGSHFKAFF
TRBV20-1,TRBJ2-3,large,.,TGCAGTGCTAGACATTCGGGGAATCAGTATTTT,CSARHSGNQYF
TRBV18,TRBJ1-5,large,.,TGTGCCAGCTCACCTACAGGGACGGGCAATCAGCCCCAGCATTTT,CASSPTGTGNQPQHF
TRBV5-1,TRBJ2-2,.,.,TGCGCCAGCAGCTTGGAGACCGGGGAGCTGTTTTTT,CASSLETGELFF
TRBV10-3,TRBJ2-7,large,TRBD2,TGTGCCGGACGGGGACTAGCGGGAGAGAAGTACGAGCAGTACTTC,CAGRGLAGEKYEQYF
TRBV12-3/TRBV12-4,TRBJ2-2,large,.,TGTGCCAGCACCGGGGGTACGAACACCGGGGAGCTGTTTTTT,CASTGGTNTGELFF
TRBV5-1,TRBJ1-3,large,TRBD1,TGCGCCAGCAGCGCGGGTCAGGGGGCGTTCTATGGAGTGTCTGGAAACACCATATATTTT,CASSAGQGAFYGVSGNTIYF
TRBV5-1,TRBJ2-7,large,TRBD1,TGCGCCAGCACCAACCGGGACAGCCAATTATCCTACGAGCAGTACTTC,CASTNRDSQLSYEQYF
TRBV5-1,TRBJ2-1,large,TRBD1,TGCGCCAGCAGCTTTGACAGGGAGCTATACAATGAGCAGTTCTTC,CASSFDRELYNEQFF
TRBV4-2,TRBJ2-5,large,.,TGTGCCAGCAGCCCTGGGCTTCTGGGGGAGACCCAGTACTTC,CASSPGLLGETQYF
TRBV11-2,TRBJ2-5,hyperexpanded,.,TGTGCCAGCAGCTCTGGACTACAAGAGACCCAGTACTTC,CASSSGLQETQYF
TRBV6-6,TRBJ1-4,hyperexpanded,TRBD1,TGTGCCAGCAGTTTGTACAGGGGGAATGAAAAACTGTTTTTT,CASSLYRGNEKLFF
TRBV4-1,TRBJ2-1,large,.,TGCGCCAGCAGCCACGGGACTCTATCCTCCTACAATGAGCAGTTCTTC,CASSHGTLSSYNEQFF
TRBV5-6,TRBJ1-1,large,TRBD1,TGTGCCAGCAGCTTCCTCAGGGGGGTGCCTGAAGCTTTCTTT,CASSFLRGVPEAFF
TRBV5-1,TRBJ2-2,large,.,TGCGCCAGCAGGGGCGGAGGCGCGAACACCGGGGAGCTGTTTTTT,CASRGGGANTGELFF
TRBV5-6,TRBJ1-2,few,.,TGTGCCAGCAGCCTTTGGTCCGCACGCTACACCTTC,CASSLWSARYTF
TRBV5-1,TRBJ1-1,large,TRBD1,TGCGCCAGCAGCCTGATTCGATCCGGACAGGGGGTCACTGAAGCTTTCTTT,CASSLIRSGQGVTEAFF
TRBV6-6,TRBJ1-6,hyperexpanded,.,TGTGCCAGCAGTTTTGACCCCCCGGGAGGGAAACATTCACCCCTCCACTTT,CASSFDPPGGKHSPLHF
TRBV7-9,TRBJ2-3,large,.,TGTGCCAGCAGCTTACTGCGCCTCACAGATACGCAGTATTTT,CASSLLRLTDTQYF
TRBV25-1,TRBJ1-5,large,TRBD1,TGTGCCAGCAGTTCCCAGGGACAGGGGGATCAGCCCCAGCATTTT,CASSSQGQGDQPQHF
TRBV10-3,TRBJ2-1,few,.,TGTGCCATCAGTGGAGGGGGGGGCTCCTACAATGAGCAGTTCTTC,CAISGGGGSYNEQFF
TRBV4-1,TRBJ2-3,few,.,TGCGCCAGCAGCCCGCCCACCTACCAGGCAGATACGCAGTATTTT,CASSPPTYQADTQYF
TRBV7-9,TRBJ2-5,large,TRBD1,TGTGCCAGCAGCAGGACAGGGCGGGAGACCCAGTACTTC,CASSRTGRETQYF
TRBV5-6,TRBJ1-1,large,.,TGTGCCAGCAGCTTGGATGTGGGCAGGGTAGCTGAAGCTTTCTTT,CASSLDVGRVAEAFF
TRBV5-1,TRBJ2-5,.,.,TGCGCCAGCAGCTGGGGGGACAGCCAAGAGACCCAGTACTTC,CASSWGDSQETQYF
TRBV6-5,TRBJ1-1,large,.,TGTGCCAGCAGTTACGGGACGAGACTGAACACTGAAGCTTTCTTT,CASSYGTRLNTEAFF
TRBV29-1,TRBJ1-5,large,TRBD1,TGCAGCGTTACAGGGGGCCAGGGCAATCAGCCCCAGCATTTT,CSVTGGQGNQPQHF